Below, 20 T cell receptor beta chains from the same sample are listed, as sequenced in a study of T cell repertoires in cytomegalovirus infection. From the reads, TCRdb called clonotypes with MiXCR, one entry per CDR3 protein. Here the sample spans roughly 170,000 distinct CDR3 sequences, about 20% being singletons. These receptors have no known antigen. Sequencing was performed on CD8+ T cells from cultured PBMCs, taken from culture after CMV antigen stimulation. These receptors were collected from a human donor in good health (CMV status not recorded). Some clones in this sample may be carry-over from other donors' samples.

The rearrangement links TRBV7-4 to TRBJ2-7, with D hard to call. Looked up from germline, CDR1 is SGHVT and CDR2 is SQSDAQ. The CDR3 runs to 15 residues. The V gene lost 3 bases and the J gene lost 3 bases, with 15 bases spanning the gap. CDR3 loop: CASSFRDLGDYEQYF. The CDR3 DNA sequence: TGTGCCAGCAGCTTTCGCGACCTTGGGGACTACGAGCAGTACTTC.

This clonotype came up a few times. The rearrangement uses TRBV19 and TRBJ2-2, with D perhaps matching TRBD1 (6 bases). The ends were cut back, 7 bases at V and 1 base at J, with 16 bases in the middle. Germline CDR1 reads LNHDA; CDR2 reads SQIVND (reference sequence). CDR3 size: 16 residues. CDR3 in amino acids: CASTPEAGVNTGELFF. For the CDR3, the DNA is TGTGCCAGTACTCCTGAGGCAGGGGTGAACACCGGGGAGCTGTTTTTT.

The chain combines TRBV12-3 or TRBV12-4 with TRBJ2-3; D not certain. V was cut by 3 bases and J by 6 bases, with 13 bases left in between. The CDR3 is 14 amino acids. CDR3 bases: TGTGCCAGCAGTTTTAGACTCCCGAGGGATACGCAGTATTTT. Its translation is CASSFRLPRDTQYF.

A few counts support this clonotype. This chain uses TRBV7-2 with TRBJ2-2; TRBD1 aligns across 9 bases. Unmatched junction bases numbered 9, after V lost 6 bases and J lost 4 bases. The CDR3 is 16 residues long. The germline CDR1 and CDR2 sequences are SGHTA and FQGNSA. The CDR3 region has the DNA TGTGCCAGCAGTCGCCCCCGGGACAGGGTCACCGGGGAGCTGTTTTTT. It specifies CASSRPRDRVTGELFF.

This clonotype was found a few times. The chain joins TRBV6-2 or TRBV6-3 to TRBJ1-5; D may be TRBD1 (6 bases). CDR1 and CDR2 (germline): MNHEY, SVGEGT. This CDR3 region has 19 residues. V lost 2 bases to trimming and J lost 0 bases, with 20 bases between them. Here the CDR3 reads CASSYQTGRQGDSNQPQHF. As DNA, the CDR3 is TGTGCCAGCAGTTACCAGACAGGACGGCAGGGTGATAGCAATCAGCCCCAGCATTTT.

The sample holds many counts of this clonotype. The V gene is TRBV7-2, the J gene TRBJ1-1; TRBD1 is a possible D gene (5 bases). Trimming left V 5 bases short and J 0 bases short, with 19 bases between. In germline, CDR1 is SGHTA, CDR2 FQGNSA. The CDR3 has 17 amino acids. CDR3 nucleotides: TGTGCCAGCAGCCCACCGGGCCTCTCAGGGATGAACACTGAAGCTTTCTTT. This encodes CASSPPGLSGMNTEAFF.

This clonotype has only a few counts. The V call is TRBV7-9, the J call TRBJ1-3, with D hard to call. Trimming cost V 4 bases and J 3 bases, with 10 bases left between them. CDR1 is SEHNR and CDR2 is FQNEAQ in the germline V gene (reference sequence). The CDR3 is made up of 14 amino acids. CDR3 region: CASSSLAYGNTIYF. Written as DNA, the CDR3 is TGTGCCAGCAGCTCGCTGGCGTATGGAAACACCATATATTTT.

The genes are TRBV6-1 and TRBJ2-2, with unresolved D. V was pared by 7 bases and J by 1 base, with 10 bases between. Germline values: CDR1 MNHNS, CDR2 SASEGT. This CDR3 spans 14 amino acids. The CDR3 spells CASIRAWNTGELFF. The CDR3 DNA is TGTGCCAGCATAAGGGCATGGAACACCGGGGAGCTGTTTTTT.

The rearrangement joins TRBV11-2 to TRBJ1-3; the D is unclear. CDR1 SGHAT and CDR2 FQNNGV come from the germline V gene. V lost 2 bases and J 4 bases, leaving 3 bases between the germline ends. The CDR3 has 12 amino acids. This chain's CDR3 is CASSLTGNTIYF. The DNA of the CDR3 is TGTGCCAGCAGCTTAACCGGAAACACCATATATTTT.

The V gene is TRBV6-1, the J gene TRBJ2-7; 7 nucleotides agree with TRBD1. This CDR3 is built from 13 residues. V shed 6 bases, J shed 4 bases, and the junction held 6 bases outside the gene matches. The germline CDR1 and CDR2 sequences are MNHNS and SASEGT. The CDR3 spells CASRDGTVYEQYF. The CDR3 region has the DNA TGTGCCAGCAGAGACGGGACAGTTTACGAGCAGTACTTC.

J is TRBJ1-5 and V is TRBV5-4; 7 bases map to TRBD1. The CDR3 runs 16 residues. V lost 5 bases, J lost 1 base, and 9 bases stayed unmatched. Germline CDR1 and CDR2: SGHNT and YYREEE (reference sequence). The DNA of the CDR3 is TGTGCCAGCAGTCTGCGACAGGGTTGGAGCAATCAGCCCCAGCATTTT. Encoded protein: CASSLRQGWSNQPQHF.

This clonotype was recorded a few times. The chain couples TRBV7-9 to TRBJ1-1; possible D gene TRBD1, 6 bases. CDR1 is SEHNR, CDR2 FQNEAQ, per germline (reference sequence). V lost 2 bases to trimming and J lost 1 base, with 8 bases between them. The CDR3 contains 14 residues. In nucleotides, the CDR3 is TGTGCCAGCAGCTTACCGGGACAGAACACTGAAGCTTTCTTT. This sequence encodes CASSLPGQNTEAFF.

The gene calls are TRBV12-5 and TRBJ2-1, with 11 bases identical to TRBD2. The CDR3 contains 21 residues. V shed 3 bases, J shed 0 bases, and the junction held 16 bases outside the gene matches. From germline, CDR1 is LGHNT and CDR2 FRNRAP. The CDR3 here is CASGFDLAGGGPLSSYNEQFF. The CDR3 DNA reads TGTGCTAGTGGTTTTGACCTAGCGGGGGGCGGTCCCTTGAGCTCCTACAATGAGCAGTTCTTC.

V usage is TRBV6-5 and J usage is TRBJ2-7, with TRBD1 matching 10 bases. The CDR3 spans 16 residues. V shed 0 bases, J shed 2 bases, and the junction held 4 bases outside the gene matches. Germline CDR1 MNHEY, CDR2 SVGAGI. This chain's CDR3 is CASSYSPGTGAYEQYF. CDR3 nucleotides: TGTGCCAGCAGTTACTCCCCCGGGACAGGGGCCTACGAGCAGTACTTC.

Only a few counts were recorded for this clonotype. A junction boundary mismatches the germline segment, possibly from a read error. The CDR3 bases are TGTGCCAGCAGCCAGGAGGGGGGGGTCGCCGGGGAGCTGTTTTTT. This gives the protein CASSQEGGVAGELFF. V gene TRBV4-1 combines with J gene TRBJ2-2, with a possible D match to TRBD2 (7 bases). CDR3 length: 15 residues. CDR1 is MGHRA and CDR2 is YSYEKL in the germline V gene.

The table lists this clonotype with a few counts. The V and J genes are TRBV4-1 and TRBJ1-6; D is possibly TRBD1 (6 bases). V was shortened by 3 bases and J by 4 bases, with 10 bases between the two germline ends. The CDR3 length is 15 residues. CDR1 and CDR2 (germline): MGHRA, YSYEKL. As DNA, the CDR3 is TGCGCCAGCAGCCAGGGGGCGTCGTATAATTCACCCCTCCACTTT. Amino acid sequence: CASSQGASYNSPLHF.

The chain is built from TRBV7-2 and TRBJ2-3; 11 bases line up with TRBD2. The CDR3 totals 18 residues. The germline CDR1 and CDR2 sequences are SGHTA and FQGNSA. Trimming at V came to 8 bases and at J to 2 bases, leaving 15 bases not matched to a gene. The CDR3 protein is CASPTSGGPLISTDTQYF. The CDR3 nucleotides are TGTGCCAGCCCTACTAGCGGGGGTCCACTTATCTCCACAGATACGCAGTATTTT.

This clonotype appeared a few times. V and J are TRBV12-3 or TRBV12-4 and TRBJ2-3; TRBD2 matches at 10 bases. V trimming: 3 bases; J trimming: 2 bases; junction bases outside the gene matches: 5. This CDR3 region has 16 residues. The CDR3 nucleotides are TGTGCCAGCAGTTTGGGGCTAGCGGGGGACACAGATACGCAGTATTTT. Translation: CASSLGLAGDTDTQYF.

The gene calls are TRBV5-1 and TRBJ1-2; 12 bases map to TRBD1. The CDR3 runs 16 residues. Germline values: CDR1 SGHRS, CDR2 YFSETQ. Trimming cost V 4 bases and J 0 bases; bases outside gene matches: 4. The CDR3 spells CASSPGQGAPNYGYTF. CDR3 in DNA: TGCGCCAGCAGCCCGGGACAGGGGGCGCCTAACTATGGCTACACCTTC.

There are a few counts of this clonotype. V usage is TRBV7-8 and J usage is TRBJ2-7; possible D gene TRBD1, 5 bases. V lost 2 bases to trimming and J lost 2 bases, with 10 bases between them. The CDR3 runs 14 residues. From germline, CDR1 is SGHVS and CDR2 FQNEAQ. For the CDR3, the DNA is TGTGCCAGCAGCTTACAGGGAAATCCCTACGAGCAGTACTTC. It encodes CASSLQGNPYEQYF. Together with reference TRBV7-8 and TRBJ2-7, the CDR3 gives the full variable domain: GAGVSQSPRYKVAKRGQDVALRCDPISGHVSLFWYQQALGQGPEFLTYFQNEAQLDKSGLPSDRFFAERPEGSVSTLKIQRTQQEDSAVYLCASSLQGNPYEQYFGPGTRLTVT.